Detailed here is one T cell receptor beta chain. The record originates from a study of cytomegalovirus exposure and HLA in healthy donors. Study-wide context: The roughly 670 first-cohort repertoires shared a platform with the approximately 120 validation repertoires, as reported in a later analysis.

Trimming pared 6 bases from V and 4 bases from J, leaving 27 bases between. The CDR3 has 18 amino acids. Germline V gene sequence: CDR1 MNHEY, CDR2 SMNVEV (reference sequence). Clones were sequenced by immunoSEQ multiplex PCR, and TCRdb holds only the in-frame ones, with some missing. Here the sample spans roughly 130,000 clones, roughly nine tenths being singletons. Input material: PBMCs. The sequence was obtained from a man between 25 and 39 years old in good health and CMV-seronegative. The J gene is TRBJ2-5, the V gene TRBV27, with D possibly TRBD2 on 6 matching bases. This chain's CDR3 is CASSSGPSMRRVGETQYF. CDR3 DNA: TGTGCCAGCAGCTCTGGTCCCTCTATGCGGAGGGTTGGAGAGACCCAGTACTTC.